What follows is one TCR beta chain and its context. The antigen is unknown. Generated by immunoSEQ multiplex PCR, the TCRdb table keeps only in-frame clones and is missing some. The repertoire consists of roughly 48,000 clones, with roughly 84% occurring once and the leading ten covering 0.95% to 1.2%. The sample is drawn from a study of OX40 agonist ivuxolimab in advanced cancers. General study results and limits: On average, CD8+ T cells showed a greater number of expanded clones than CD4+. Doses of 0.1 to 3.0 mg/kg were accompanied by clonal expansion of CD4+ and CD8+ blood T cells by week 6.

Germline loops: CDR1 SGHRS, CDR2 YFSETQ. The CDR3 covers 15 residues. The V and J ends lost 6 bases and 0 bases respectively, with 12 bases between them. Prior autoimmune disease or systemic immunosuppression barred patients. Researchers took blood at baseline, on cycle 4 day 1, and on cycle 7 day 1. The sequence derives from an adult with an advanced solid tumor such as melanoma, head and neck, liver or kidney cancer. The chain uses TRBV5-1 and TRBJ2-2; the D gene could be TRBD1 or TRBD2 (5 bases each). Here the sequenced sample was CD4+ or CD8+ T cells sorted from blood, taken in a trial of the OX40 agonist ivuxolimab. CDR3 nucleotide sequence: TGCGCCAGCACTGAGCGGACAACGAACACCGGGGAGCTGTTTTTT. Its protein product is CASTERTTNTGELFF.